This T cell receptor (beta chain) was profiled in a study of cytomegalovirus exposure and HLA in healthy donors. The V gene's germline CDR1 is SGHDT and CDR2 YYEEEE. CDR3 length: 15 residues. Trimming removed 4 bases from V and 7 bases from J; junction bases left unmatched: 9. Study results and caveats: Later on, an analysis found that several of the most significant clusters appeared to be linked to common viral pathogens, which included parvovirus B19.

The PCR used 60 Vbeta and 13 Jbeta primers. This table comes from immunoSEQ multiplex PCR, and its TCRdb copy is limited to in-frame clones, with some not included. Found here are approximately 170,000 clones, approximately 77% of them singletons; the top ten hold about 7.4%. Of note for this clone: Antigen: not known.

This clonotype was sampled from a male donor in good health and CMV-seropositive. Sequenced material: PBMCs. The chain uses TRBV5-6 and TRBJ2-1, with 9 bases fitting TRBD1. The CDR3 sequence is CASSPTGQGGNEQFF. The CDR3 DNA reads as TGTGCCAGCAGCCCTACGGGACAGGGTGGGAATGAGCAGTTCTTC.